The next 9 T cell receptor beta chains were all read from a single sample in a study of cytomegalovirus exposure and HLA in healthy donors. TCRdb's table, derived via immunoSEQ multiplex PCR, lists solely in-frame clones and lacks some. The sample includes around 190,000 clones, approximately 81% seen only once; the top ten take roughly 15%. The specimen was PBMCs. The receptors here all came from a man between 18 and 35 years old in good health and CMV-seropositive.

This rearrangement joins TRBV7-8 to TRBJ1-5; D ambiguous. Germline lookup yields CDR1 SGHVS and CDR2 FQNEAQ. The CDR3 runs to 14 residues. V was pared by 2 bases and J by 7 bases, with 12 bases between. Here the CDR3 reads CASSLSPGWQPQHF. CDR3 nucleotides: TGTGCCAGCAGCTTATCCCCAGGTTGGCAGCCCCAGCATTTT.

The chain couples TRBV6-6 to TRBJ2-3; 11 bases map to TRBD2. The CDR3 has 16 residues. V trimming: 6 bases; J trimming: 4 bases; junction bases outside the gene matches: 9. CDR1 is MNHNY, CDR2 SVGAGI, per germline (reference sequence). CDR3 loop: CASSPSGLAGSDTQYF. CDR3 in DNA: TGTGCCAGCAGCCCCTCAGGACTAGCGGGCTCAGATACGCAGTATTTT.

This clone has a single count. The chain is built from TRBV19 and TRBJ2-5; D unresolved. V was clipped by 0 bases and J by 2 bases, with 7 bases between them. The CDR3 consists of 14 residues. From germline, CDR1 is LNHDA and CDR2 SQIVND (reference sequence). The CDR3 is CASSIDRMQETQYF. The CDR3 DNA reads TGTGCCAGTAGTATAGACAGGATGCAAGAGACCCAGTACTTC.

The V call is TRBV6-9, the J call TRBJ2-3, with 8 positions matching TRBD2. The CDR3 spans 15 residues. The trim removed 8 bases at V and 7 bases at J, leaving 14 bases unmatched. Germline CDR1 reads MNHGY; CDR2 reads SVAAGI. CDR3 sequence (DNA): TGTGCCAGCTTCATCCGCGGGGGGCTACGTTATACGCAGTATTTT. It codes for CASFIRGGLRYTQYF.

This clone turned up a few times. The V gene is TRBV27, the J gene TRBJ2-7; 7 nucleotides agree with TRBD1. V lost 3 bases to trimming and J lost 4 bases; unmatched junction nucleotides: 3. Germline V gene lookup returns CDR1 MNHEY and CDR2 SMNVEV (reference sequence). This CDR3 contains 13 residues. The CDR3 sequence: CASSLTGPYEQYF. Written as DNA, the CDR3 is TGTGCCAGCAGTTTGACAGGGCCGTACGAGCAGTACTTC.

The rearrangement links TRBV28 to TRBJ2-2, with 8 bases identical to TRBD1. CDR3 length: 12 residues. CDR1 and CDR2 from the germline V gene are MDHEN and SYDVKM. CDR3 sequence reads: CVGQGNTGELFF. The CDR3 DNA reads as TGTGTTGGACAGGGGAACACCGGGGAGCTGTTTTTT.

The chain couples TRBV28 to TRBJ2-1, with 7 bases aligning to TRBD2. V lost 1 base and J lost 9; bases outside the gene matches: 12. This CDR3 comprises 16 residues. Germline V lookup: CDR1 MDHEN, CDR2 SYDVKM. CDR3 loop: CASSLYVAGGVGEQFF. As DNA, the CDR3 is TGTGCCAGCAGTTTATATGTAGCGGGTGGAGTCGGTGAGCAGTTCTTC.

This clone was seen only a few times. V and J are TRBV4-2 and TRBJ1-1, with 7 bases fitting TRBD1. The junction had 3 bases not matched to a gene; V was cut back by 2 bases and J by 3 bases. CDR3 size: 14 residues. CDR1 LGHNA and CDR2 YNFKEQ come from the germline V gene. CDR3: CASSQPQGDTEAFF. The CDR3 bases are TGTGCCAGCAGCCAACCGCAGGGGGACACTGAAGCTTTCTTT.

V gene TRBV7-2 combines with J gene TRBJ2-1, with 10 bases aligning to TRBD2. Germline loops: CDR1 SGHTA, CDR2 FQGNSA. The V gene end was trimmed by 2 bases and the J gene end by 4 bases; junction bases not matched to a gene: 2. This CDR3 has 15 amino acids. For the CDR3, the DNA is TGTGCCAGCAGCTTACGAGCGGGGGGGTACAATGAGCAGTTCTTC. Its translation: CASSLRAGGYNEQFF.